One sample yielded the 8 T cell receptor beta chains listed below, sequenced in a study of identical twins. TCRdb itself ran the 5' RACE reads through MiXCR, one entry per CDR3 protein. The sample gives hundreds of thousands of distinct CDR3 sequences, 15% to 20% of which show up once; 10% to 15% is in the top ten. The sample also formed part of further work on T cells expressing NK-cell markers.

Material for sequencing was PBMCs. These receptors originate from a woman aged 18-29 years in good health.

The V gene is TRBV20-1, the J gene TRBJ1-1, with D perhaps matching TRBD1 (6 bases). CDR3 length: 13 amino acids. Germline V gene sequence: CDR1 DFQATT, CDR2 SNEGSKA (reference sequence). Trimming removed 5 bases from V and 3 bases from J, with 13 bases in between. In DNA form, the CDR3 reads TGCAGTGCTTACAGGGACGGTCACACTGAAGCTTTCTTT. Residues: CSAYRDGHTEAFF.

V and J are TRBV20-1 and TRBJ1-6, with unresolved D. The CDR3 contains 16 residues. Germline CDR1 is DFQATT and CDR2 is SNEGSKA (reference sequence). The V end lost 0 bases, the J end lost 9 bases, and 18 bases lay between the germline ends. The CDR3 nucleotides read TGCAGTGCTAGAGATGGTTTCGGGGTGGGCGGTTCACCCCTCCACTTT. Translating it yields CSARDGFGVGGSPLHF.

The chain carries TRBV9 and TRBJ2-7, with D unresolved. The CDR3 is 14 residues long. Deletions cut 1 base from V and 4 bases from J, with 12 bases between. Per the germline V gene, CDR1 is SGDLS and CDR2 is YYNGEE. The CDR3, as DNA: TGTGCCAGCAGCGTAACCCCGAAGGGTTACGAGCAGTACTTC. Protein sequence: CASSVTPKGYEQYF. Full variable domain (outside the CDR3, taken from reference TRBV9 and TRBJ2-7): DSGVTQTPKHLITATGQRVTLRCSPRSGDLSVYWYQQSLDQGLQFLIQYYNGEERAKGNILERFSAQQFPDLHSELNLSSLELGDSALYFCASSVTPKGYEQYFGPGTRLTVT.

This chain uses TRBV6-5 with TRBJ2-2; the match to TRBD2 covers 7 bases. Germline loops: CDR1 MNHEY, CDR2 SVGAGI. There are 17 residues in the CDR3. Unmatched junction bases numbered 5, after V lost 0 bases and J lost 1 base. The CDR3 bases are TGTGCCAGCAGTTACTCGATCCCTAGCGGGAACACCGGGGAGCTGTTTTTT. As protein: CASSYSIPSGNTGELFF.

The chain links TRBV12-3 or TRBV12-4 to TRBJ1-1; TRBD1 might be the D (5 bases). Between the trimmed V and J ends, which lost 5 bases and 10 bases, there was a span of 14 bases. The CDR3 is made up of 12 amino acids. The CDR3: CASSKTESGAFF. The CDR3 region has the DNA TGTGCCAGCAGTAAGACAGAATCTGGAGCTTTCTTT.

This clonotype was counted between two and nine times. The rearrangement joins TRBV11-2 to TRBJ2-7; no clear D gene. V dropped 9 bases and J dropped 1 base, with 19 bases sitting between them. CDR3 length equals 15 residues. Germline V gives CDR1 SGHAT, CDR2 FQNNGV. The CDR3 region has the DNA TGTGCCAGTCGTTTAGGCCACCAGATTTCCTACGAGCAGTACTTC. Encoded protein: CASRLGHQISYEQYF.

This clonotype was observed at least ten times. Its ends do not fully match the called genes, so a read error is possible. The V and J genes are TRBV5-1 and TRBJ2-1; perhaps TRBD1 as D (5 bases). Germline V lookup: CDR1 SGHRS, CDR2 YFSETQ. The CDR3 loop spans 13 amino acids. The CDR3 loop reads CASSSGSYNEQFF. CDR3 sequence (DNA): TGTGCCAGCAGCTCAGGGTCCTACAATGAGCAGTTCTTC.

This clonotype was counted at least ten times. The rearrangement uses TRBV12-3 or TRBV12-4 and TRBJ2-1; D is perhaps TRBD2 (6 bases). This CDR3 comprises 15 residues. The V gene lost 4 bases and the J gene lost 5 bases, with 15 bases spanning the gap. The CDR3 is CASSSQRVENNEQFF. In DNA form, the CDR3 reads TGTGCCAGCAGTTCTCAGCGGGTGGAGAACAATGAGCAGTTCTTC.